Reported below is one T cell receptor (beta chain). Caucasian, healthy and from Russia, the donors were aged between 6 and 90. These data originate in a study of blood T cells in healthy people across ages. Trimming took 10 bases from V and 3 from J, leaving 21 bases between them. CDR1 is ENHRY and CDR2 is SYGVKD in the germline V gene. The CDR3 runs 15 residues. Combining a sample-barcoded 5' primer with a J-beta primer mix, a second PCR ran for 7 to 11 cycles. MiXCR, run by TCRdb on the 5' RACE reads, gives a single entry per CDR3 protein. The repertoire holds roughly 1,500,000 distinct CDR3 sequences, with about 40% as singletons.

This clonotype was obtained from a woman aged 18-29 years in good health. Sequenced material: blood. This chain links TRBV10-3 with TRBJ1-1, with D perhaps matching TRBD1 (5 bases). CDR3 loop: CATLDPREFYTEAFF. DNA for the CDR3: TGTGCCACACTCGACCCCAGGGAATTTTACACTGAAGCTTTCTTT.